This T cell receptor beta chain was identified in a study of blood T cell repertoires in COVID-19. At the level of the study: Acute and convalescent COVID-19 samples came from the United States, Italy and Spain. T cells, B-cell-depleted T cells, or PBMCs provided the cDNA or gDNA that served as material.

Here immunoSEQ multiplex PCR was the method, and the copy in TCRdb shows in-frame clones only, minus some. The data show fewer than 250,000 clones, 83% seen once. The trim removed 5 bases at V and 10 bases at J, leaving 9 bases unmatched. CDR3 length: 13 amino acids. The germline V gene has CDR1 SEHNR and CDR2 FQNEAQ (reference sequence). Enrollees, roughly 18 to 89 years old, lived in roughly 24 US areas. Individuals in the exposed group had encountered a COVID-19 case within 2 weeks preceding study entry. This clonotype was sampled from a woman aged 40 to 50 who had been exposed to COVID-19. Sequencing was done on a sample of PBMCs or T cells enriched from blood (not recorded which). The chain uses TRBV7-9 and TRBJ1-1, with 8 bases fitting TRBD1. The CDR3 sequence is CASSDRQGRRAFF. CDR3 DNA sequence: TGTGCCAGCAGCGACCGACAGGGGAGGAGAGCTTTCTTT.